Below, 27 T cell receptor beta chains from the same sample are listed, as sequenced in a study of blood T cell repertoires in COVID-19. TCRdb's copy holds only in-frame clones and misses some; the assay was immunoSEQ multiplex PCR. The sample includes about 48,000 clones, 85% seen only once; the top ten take over 4.5%. Sequenced material: peripheral blood. These receptors came from a woman aged 60-75 years with acute or convalescent COVID-19.

V gene TRBV27 combines with J gene TRBJ1-1; tentative D call: TRBD1 (5 bases). This CDR3 contains 17 residues. Germline CDR1 is MNHEY and CDR2 is SMNVEV (reference sequence). The V end lost 3 bases, the J end lost 3 bases, and 20 bases lay between the germline ends. The CDR3 DNA sequence: TGTGCCAGCAGTTTGAATATGGACAACTGGGGGGACACTGAAGCTTTCTTT. Amino acids: CASSLNMDNWGDTEAFF.

This clone was seen only a few times. The chain combines TRBV6-5 with TRBJ1-2, with D perhaps matching TRBD1 (6 bases). Germline CDR1 and CDR2: MNHEY and SVGAGI. This CDR3 spans 14 amino acids. The germline V and J ends were trimmed by 5 bases and 0 bases, with 10 bases remaining between them. CDR3 DNA sequence: TGTGCCAGCAGTAAGACAGGCCCTAACTATGGCTACACCTTC. It specifies CASSKTGPNYGYTF.

V gene TRBV3-1 (or the pseudogene TRBV3-2) combines with J gene TRBJ2-3; TRBD1 matches at 10 bases. Germline V gives CDR1 LGHDT, CDR2 YNNKEL (reference sequence). V dropped 7 bases and J dropped 2; count of bases not matched to a gene: 6. The CDR3 is 15 amino acids. The CDR3 DNA is TGTGCCAGCAACCGGGGACAGGGGAACACAGATACGCAGTATTTT. It specifies CASNRGQGNTDTQYF.

This sequence joins TRBV3-1 (or the pseudogene TRBV3-2) and TRBJ1-1; unclear D gene. Trimming left V 1 base short and J 1 base short, with 4 bases between. This CDR3 has 13 residues. Germline V gene data show CDR1 as LGHDT and CDR2 as YNNKEL (reference sequence). The CDR3: CASSQGANTEAFF. CDR3 sequence (DNA): TGTGCCAGCAGCCAAGGAGCGAACACTGAAGCTTTCTTT.

The V and J genes are TRBV6-5 and TRBJ2-3; 8 nucleotides match TRBD2. The CDR3 runs to 12 residues. The germline V gene encodes CDR1 MNHEY and CDR2 SVGAGI. CDR3 residues: CATGGVTDTQYF. The CDR3 DNA sequence: TGTGCTACCGGGGGGGTCACAGATACGCAGTATTTT.

The chain joins TRBV19 to TRBJ2-5, with D possibly TRBD1 on 5 matching bases. CDR3 length: 19 amino acids. The germline V gene encodes CDR1 LNHDA and CDR2 SQIVND (reference sequence). V lost 2 bases and J 7 bases, leaving 29 bases between the germline ends. The CDR3 DNA reads as TGTGCCAGTAGTATACGCCGACCCCAGGGAATAGGGTTTTTGTGGACCCAGTACTTC. It specifies CASSIRRPQGIGFLWTQYF. Using reference TRBV19 and TRBJ2-5 for the parts outside the CDR3, the full variable domain is DGGITQSPKYLFRKEGQNVTLSCEQNLNHDAMYWYRQDPGQGLRLIYYSQIVNDFQKGDIAEGYSVSREKKESFPLTVTSAQKNPTAFYLCASSIRRPQGIGFLWTQYFGPGTRLLVL.

The rearrangement uses TRBV29-1 and TRBJ1-5; no firm D call. Trimming took 4 bases from V and 7 from J, leaving 11 bases between them. Germline CDR1 SQVTM, CDR2 ANQGSEA. This CDR3 is 12 amino acids long. CDR3 DNA sequence: TGCAGCGTTGGGTCAGGTTTACAGCCCCAGCATTTT. Its translation is CSVGSGLQPQHF.

This chain joins TRBV7-3 and TRBJ2-2; D call uncertain. The V gene lost 7 bases and the J gene lost 0 bases, with 9 bases spanning the gap. Germline values: CDR1 SGHTA, CDR2 FQGTGA. This CDR3 has 14 amino acids. The CDR3 loop reads CASTIGANTGELFF. The CDR3 DNA follows: TGTGCCAGCACCATTGGAGCGAACACCGGGGAGCTGTTTTTT.

CDR3 loop: CATSDTDTTEAFF. CDR3 bases: TGTGCCACCAGTGATACGGACACAACTGAAGCTTTCTTT. J is TRBJ1-1 and V is TRBV24-1; possibly TRBD1 for D (5 bases). The CDR3 is made up of 13 amino acids. In germline, CDR1 is KGHDR, CDR2 SFDVKD. The V and J ends lost 3 bases and 5 bases respectively, with 9 bases between them.

The J gene is TRBJ2-1, the V gene TRBV3-1 (or the pseudogene TRBV3-2); no firm D call. The germline V gene has CDR1 LGHDT and CDR2 YNNKEL (reference sequence). Trimming stripped 1 base from V and 0 bases from J, with 10 bases between. This CDR3 spans 16 amino acids. The CDR3 DNA reads as TGTGCCAGCAGCCAAGCTCCCGGCGGCTCCTACAATGAGCAGTTCTTC. Amino acid sequence: CASSQAPGGSYNEQFF.

The rearrangement uses TRBV6-2 or TRBV6-3 and TRBJ2-7; 10 bases line up with TRBD2. Germline V lookup: CDR1 MNHEY, CDR2 SVGEGT. The CDR3 sequence is 13 residues long. The V gene end was trimmed by 5 bases and the J gene end by 2 bases; junction bases not matched to a gene: 0. CDR3 nucleotide sequence: TGTGCCAGCAGTCTAGCGGGAGCCTACGAGCAGTACTTC. This translates into CASSLAGAYEQYF.

The gene calls are TRBV24-1 and TRBJ2-1; 14 bases fit TRBD2. V was clipped by 2 bases and J by 9 bases; unmatched bases: 5. CDR1 and CDR2 (germline): KGHDR, SFDVKD. The CDR3 consists of 16 residues. This CDR3 reads CATSDSGLAGVGEQFF. CDR3 DNA: TGTGCCACCAGTGATTCGGGACTAGCGGGAGTTGGTGAGCAGTTCTTC.

The chain links TRBV7-2 to TRBJ2-1, with 7 bases that match TRBD2. With 0 bases clipped from V and 4 bases from J, the junction kept 9 bases outside the gene matches. Germline CDR1 reads SGHTA; CDR2 reads FQGNSA. CDR3 size: 17 residues. CDR3 amino acids: CASSLASRGAGYNEQFF. In nucleotides, the CDR3 is TGTGCCAGCAGCTTAGCCTCCCGAGGAGCGGGGTACAATGAGCAGTTCTTC.

The V call is TRBV6-5, the J call TRBJ2-1; tentatively, D is TRBD1 (5 bases). This CDR3 region has 13 residues. V shed 5 bases and J shed 4 bases, with 9 bases lying between them. Germline V gene sequence: CDR1 MNHEY, CDR2 SVGAGI. CDR3: CASSQHRYNEQFF. The CDR3 DNA reads TGTGCCAGCAGTCAACACAGGTACAATGAGCAGTTCTTC.

Only one count was recorded for this clone. The chain recombines TRBV5-4 with TRBJ1-1; D unclear. Looked up from germline, CDR1 is SGHNT and CDR2 is YYREEE (reference sequence). Trimming pared 1 base from V and 0 bases from J, leaving 7 bases between. CDR3 length equals 14 residues. CDR3: CASSLSTLNTEAFF. CDR3 coding DNA: TGTGCCAGCAGCTTGTCCACTTTGAACACTGAAGCTTTCTTT.

V and J are TRBV25-1 and TRBJ1-5, with 7 bases fitting TRBD1. Trimming removed 5 bases from V and 5 bases from J; junction bases left unmatched: 9. The length of the CDR3 is 15 residues. Germline V gene data show CDR1 as MGHDK and CDR2 as SYGVNS. The CDR3 sequence: CASSPTGSGDQPQHF. DNA for the CDR3: TGTGCCAGCAGTCCGACAGGGTCGGGCGATCAGCCCCAGCATTTT.

This chain uses TRBV29-1 with TRBJ1-2; D gene ambiguous. The CDR3 consists of 12 residues. Germline CDR1 is SQVTM and CDR2 is ANQGSEA. V was trimmed by 0 bases and J by 5 bases, leaving 7 bases between them. CDR3 bases: TGCAGCGTTGAAGATCTTCGGTATGGCTACACCTTC. This sequence encodes CSVEDLRYGYTF.

The chain has TRBV3-1 (or the pseudogene TRBV3-2) and TRBJ2-2; 7 bases are a match to TRBD1. Per the germline V gene, CDR1 is LGHDT and CDR2 is YNNKEL (reference sequence). This CDR3 spans 17 amino acids. J was trimmed by 0 bases and V by 4 bases; bases with no gene match: 8. CDR3 amino acids: CASSRTRDRPNTGELFF. As DNA, the CDR3 is TGTGCCAGCAGCCGAACCCGGGACAGACCGAACACCGGGGAGCTGTTTTTT.

This clone was recorded a few times. The chain recombines TRBV5-6 with TRBJ1-2; tentative D call: TRBD1 (5 bases). Germline values: CDR1 SGHDT, CDR2 YYEEEE. V dropped 1 base and J dropped 1 base, with 14 bases sitting between them. CDR3 length equals 16 residues. CDR3 bases: TGTGCCAGCAGCTTGACGGGGGATCACGGTAACTATGGCTACACCTTC. It encodes CASSLTGDHGNYGYTF.

The V call is TRBV5-1, the J call TRBJ2-2, with D possibly TRBD2 on 5 matching bases. V lost 9 bases and J 5 bases, leaving 20 bases between the germline ends. Germline V gene lookup returns CDR1 SGHRS and CDR2 YFSETQ. The CDR3 is 15 amino acids. The CDR3 DNA reads as TGCGCCACCCCTCGGTTGGGAGTCGAAACCGGGGAGCTGTTTTTT. As protein: CATPRLGVETGELFF. The full variable domain, in which reference TRBV5-1 and TRBJ2-2 provide the parts outside the CDR3, is KAGVTQTPRYLIKTRGQQVTLSCSPISGHRSVSWYQQTPGQGLQFLFEYFSETQRNKGNFPGRFSGRQFSNSRSEMNVSTLELGDSALYLCATPRLGVETGELFFGEGSRLTVL.

J is TRBJ2-3 and V is TRBV2; TRBD2 matches 8 bases. The CDR3 sequence is 13 residues long. Germline V gene sequence: CDR1 SNHLY, CDR2 FYNNEI. Losses at the gene ends were 7 bases for V and 2 bases for J; bases not matched to a gene: 2. CDR3 sequence reads: CASKRGPTDTQYF. In nucleotides, the CDR3 is TGTGCCAGCAAGCGGGGGCCCACAGATACGCAGTATTTT.

This chain uses TRBV9 with TRBJ2-7, with a weak D call TRBD2 (7 bases). The CDR3 loop spans 15 amino acids. Trimming took 0 bases from V and 2 from J, leaving 12 bases between them. The germline gives CDR1 SGDLS, CDR2 YYNGEE. This CDR3 is CASSVGIGGAYEQYF. CDR3 DNA sequence: TGTGCCAGCAGCGTAGGCATAGGGGGGGCCTACGAGCAGTACTTC.

The J gene is TRBJ1-1, the V gene TRBV11-2; TRBD1 agrees at 10 bases. The CDR3 totals 18 residues. V lost 2 bases to trimming and J lost 1 base; unmatched junction nucleotides: 10. The germline CDR1 and CDR2 sequences are SGHAT and FQNNGV. The CDR3 DNA reads as TGTGCCAGCAGCTTATTTTTGACAGGGGGCGTCGGGAACACTGAAGCTTTCTTT. This gives the protein CASSLFLTGGVGNTEAFF.

For the CDR3, the DNA is TGTGCCAGCAGTCATAACAGGGGAAGGGATGGCTACACCTTC. Its protein product is CASSHNRGRDGYTF. The chain couples TRBV3-1 (or the pseudogene TRBV3-2) to TRBJ1-2; 7 positions agree with TRBD1. The ends lost 6 bases at V and 6 bases at J; junction bases unmatched: 10. The germline gives CDR1 LGHDT, CDR2 YNNKEL (reference sequence). The length of the CDR3 is 14 residues.

The J gene is TRBJ1-4, the V gene TRBV2; TRBD1 agrees at 10 bases. Germline lookup yields CDR1 SNHLY and CDR2 FYNNEI. The CDR3 contains 16 residues. V was pared by 6 bases and J by 8 bases, with 12 bases of the junction left unmatched. In nucleotides, the CDR3 is TGTGCCAGCAGCGTTCACGGACAGGGGGGATTAGAAAAACTGTTTTTT. Its protein is CASSVHGQGGLEKLFF.

CDR3 DNA: TGTGCCTGGAGTACGGTGGGGCTCGAGCAGTACTTC. Protein: CAWSTVGLEQYF. The chain carries TRBV30 and TRBJ2-7; maybe TRBD1 (5 bases). Germline V lookup: CDR1 GTSNPN, CDR2 SVGIG (reference sequence). Trimming took off 2 bases at V and 6 bases at J, with 11 bases between the two ends. The CDR3 length is 12 residues.

This chain joins TRBV6-5 and TRBJ1-3; D is unclear. The CDR3 spans 12 residues. Germline loops: CDR1 MNHEY, CDR2 SVGAGI. Trimming pared 8 bases from V and 2 bases from J, leaving 7 bases between. CDR3 bases: TGTGCCAGCGAGACTGCTGGAAACACCATATATTTT. Translation gives CASETAGNTIYF.